This T cell receptor beta chain was obtained from a study of T cells after yellow fever vaccination. This clonotype has just a few counts. Its cognate antigen is unknown. Study results and limitations: A faster peak, day 5 versus 15, was reached by the weaker secondary response.

Trimming pared 7 bases from V and 4 bases from J, leaving 7 bases between. The CDR3 is 11 residues long. In germline, CDR1 is MNHEY, CDR2 SVGEGT. TCRdb reprocessed the 5' RACE reads via MiXCR and lists one record per CDR3 protein. In the table there are hundreds of thousands of distinct CDR3 sequences, around a sixth of which are singletons. The TCR originated in a man aged 18 to 30 who received the YFV17D yellow fever vaccine. The chain couples TRBV6-2 or TRBV6-3 to TRBJ1-2, with D possibly TRBD1 on 6 matching bases. Sequenced here: PBMCs, sampled before the yellow fever booster vaccination. The CDR3 coding sequence is TGTGCCAGCACACAGGGCTATGGCTACACCTTC. Its translation is CASTQGYGYTF.